The rows below give T cell receptor beta chains drawn from one sample of a study of T cells after posttransplantation cyclophosphamide. Assay: immunoSEQ multiplex PCR; the TCRdb copy retains only in-frame clones and omits some. Sampling found more than 25,000 clones, none seen once. The sample was PBMCs. The source is a man aged 50 to 60 in good health, CMV-negative, and a related stem cell transplant donor. CDR3s include the opening cysteine and the closing phenylalanine or tryptophan. The D gene is left open where the match is weak. The size of a clone is reported for some rows only, either as once, few or many, or as a class for expanded clones.

DNA: TGTGCCAGAAGCCCGGCACGGACTAGCGTAACCGAGCAGTACTTC
CDR3: CARSPARTSVTEQYF
D: TRBD2
V: TRBV5-3
J: TRBJ2-7
size: many

DNA: TGTGCCTGGAGTATGGCGGGAAGCTCCTACAATGAGCAGTTCTTC
CDR3: CAWSMAGSSYNEQFF
D: .
V: TRBV30
J: TRBJ2-1
size: many

DNA: TGTGCCAGCACCAAAAGGGGATCGGCTAATGAAAAACTGTTTTTT
CDR3: CASTKRGSANEKLFF
D: .
V: TRBV7-9
J: TRBJ1-4
size: many

DNA: TGTGCCAGCAGAGGTAGCGGCAATGAGCAGTTCTTC
CDR3: CASRGSGNEQFF
D: .
V: TRBV6-1
J: TRBJ2-1
size: many

DNA: TGCGCCAGCAGCCAAGACCCCAGGGACAGGGACGTAAATACGCAGTATTTT
CDR3: CASSQDPRDRDVNTQYF
D: TRBD1
V: TRBV4-1
J: TRBJ2-3
size: many

DNA: TGTGCCAGCAGCTTGGGACTAGCGGGGTCTTATTTT
CDR3: CASSLGLAGSYF
D: TRBD2
V: TRBV5-5
J: TRBJ2-3
size: .

DNA: TGCGCCAGCAGCCAAGAGCCACTTTCACCCCTCCACTTT
CDR3: CASSQEPLSPLHF
D: .
V: TRBV4-1
J: TRBJ1-6
size: many

DNA: TGTGCCAGCAGCTTCGGTTCTAGCGCGGCCGGGGAGCTGTTTTTT
CDR3: CASSFGSSAAGELFF
D: .
V: TRBV7-2
J: TRBJ2-2
size: few

DNA: TGTGCCAGCTCGCCGGAGGTCGGGACCTACGAGCAGTACTTC
CDR3: CASSPEVGTYEQYF
D: .
V: TRBV18
J: TRBJ2-7
size: many

DNA: TGTGCCAGCAGCACCCGACAGGGGGCCCTCCTTAGCACAGATACGCAGTATTTT
CDR3: CASSTRQGALLSTDTQYF
D: TRBD1
V: TRBV5-6
J: TRBJ2-3
size: many

DNA: TGCGCCAGCAGCTTGGACGAGTACCAGGGGGTGAATGAGCAGTTCTTC
CDR3: CASSLDEYQGVNEQFF
D: TRBD1
V: TRBV5-1
J: TRBJ2-1
size: many

DNA: TGTGCCAGCACCACCACTCCGGCACTAGCGGGAGGCGAGCAGTTCTTC
CDR3: CASTTTPALAGGEQFF
D: TRBD2
V: TRBV7-2
J: TRBJ2-1
size: many

DNA: TGTGCCAGCGGGACAGGGGCACCCAATCAGCCCCAGCATTTT
CDR3: CASGTGAPNQPQHF
D: TRBD1
V: TRBV2
J: TRBJ1-5
size: many

DNA: TGTGCCAGCAGCTATAGGCGACAGGGGGCGGCTAGCTCCTACGAGCAGTACTTC
CDR3: CASSYRRQGAASSYEQYF
D: TRBD1
V: TRBV27
J: TRBJ2-7
size: few

DNA: TGTGCCAGCAGCTTAGGGGACAGGATCTCTGGAAACACCATATATTTT
CDR3: CASSLGDRISGNTIYF
D: TRBD1
V: TRBV7-2
J: TRBJ1-3
size: many

DNA: TGTGCCAGCAGCTCCGTGGGCATGGACTACGAGCAGTACTTC
CDR3: CASSSVGMDYEQYF
D: .
V: TRBV7-8
J: TRBJ2-7
size: many

DNA: TGTGCCAGCTCACCCGTTGAGACTAATGAAAAACTGTTTTTT
CDR3: CASSPVETNEKLFF
D: .
V: TRBV18
J: TRBJ1-4
size: many

DNA: TGTGCCAGTATGCCTAGCGGTACCGGGGAGCTGTTTTTT
CDR3: CASMPSGTGELFF
D: TRBD2
V: TRBV19
J: TRBJ2-2
size: many

DNA: TGTGCCAGTAGTCCCGGTCCGGGTGTTGGGTTTGGCAATCAGCCCCAGCATTTT
CDR3: CASSPGPGVGFGNQPQHF
D: .
V: TRBV19
J: TRBJ1-5
size: many

DNA: TGCGCCAGCAGCCAAGACGGACAGGGTTGGGAAAAACTGTTTTTT
CDR3: CASSQDGQGWEKLFF
D: TRBD1
V: TRBV4-1
J: TRBJ1-4
size: many

DNA: TGTGCCAGCAGTCGAAGTCGGGCAGGGGGCGAGCAGTACTTC
CDR3: CASSRSRAGGEQYF
D: TRBD1
V: TRBV6-5
J: TRBJ2-7
size: many

DNA: TGTGCCAGCAGCTCGGGACTAGCGGCCAACGAGCAGTACTTC
CDR3: CASSSGLAANEQYF
D: TRBD2
V: TRBV7-9
J: TRBJ2-7
size: few

DNA: TGCGCCAGCAGCCCGCCGGGGGGTACAGATACGCAGTATTTT
CDR3: CASSPPGGTDTQYF
D: TRBD2
V: TRBV5-1
J: TRBJ2-3
size: many

DNA: TGCGCCAGCAGTCTAGCCTGGGGAGGCGAGCAGTACTTC
CDR3: CASSLAWGGEQYF
D: .
V: TRBV10-1
J: TRBJ2-7
size: many

DNA: TGTGCCAGTAGTACATTAAACTTAGGACAGACCCCCACAGATACGCAGTATTTT
CDR3: CASSTLNLGQTPTDTQYF
D: .
V: TRBV19
J: TRBJ2-3
size: many

DNA: TGTGCCAGCAGCTTATGGAGGGACCAGCCCCAGCATTTT
CDR3: CASSLWRDQPQHF
D: .
V: TRBV7-2
J: TRBJ1-5
size: many

DNA: TGTGCCAGCAGCCGACAGGGGGCGCCTACCCAGCATTTT
CDR3: CASSRQGAPTQHF
D: TRBD1
V: TRBV2
J: TRBJ1-5
size: many

DNA: TGTGCCAGCTCACCACCGGAGGGCACCGGGGAGCTGTTTTTT
CDR3: CASSPPEGTGELFF
D: .
V: TRBV18
J: TRBJ2-2
size: many

DNA: TGCGCCAGCAGTGAGTCACGGTTAGCGGGAACGAACACCGGGGAGCTGTTTTTT
CDR3: CASSESRLAGTNTGELFF
D: TRBD2
V: TRBV10-1
J: TRBJ2-2
size: many

DNA: TGCAGCGTTGTGAGGCTCAGGGGTGCAACTAATGAAAAACTGTTTTTT
CDR3: CSVVRLRGATNEKLFF
D: .
V: TRBV29-1
J: TRBJ1-4
size: many

DNA: TGTGCCAGCAGCCCTTCCGGGACAGGGTTATATGGCTACACCTTC
CDR3: CASSPSGTGLYGYTF
D: TRBD1
V: TRBV7-3
J: TRBJ1-2
size: many

DNA: TGTGCCAGCAGCTCCCGGGTAGCCGTGAATGAGCAGTTCTTC
CDR3: CASSSRVAVNEQFF
D: .
V: TRBV7-6
J: TRBJ2-1
size: many

DNA: TGTGCCATCAGTGAGTCCCGCGGGAGGTCTTACAATGAGCAGTTCTTC
CDR3: CAISESRGRSYNEQFF
D: TRBD2
V: TRBV10-3
J: TRBJ2-1
size: many

DNA: TGCGCGGGGCTCTGGGATACGCAGTATTTT
CDR3: CAGLWDTQYF
D: .
V: TRBV6-6
J: TRBJ2-3
size: many